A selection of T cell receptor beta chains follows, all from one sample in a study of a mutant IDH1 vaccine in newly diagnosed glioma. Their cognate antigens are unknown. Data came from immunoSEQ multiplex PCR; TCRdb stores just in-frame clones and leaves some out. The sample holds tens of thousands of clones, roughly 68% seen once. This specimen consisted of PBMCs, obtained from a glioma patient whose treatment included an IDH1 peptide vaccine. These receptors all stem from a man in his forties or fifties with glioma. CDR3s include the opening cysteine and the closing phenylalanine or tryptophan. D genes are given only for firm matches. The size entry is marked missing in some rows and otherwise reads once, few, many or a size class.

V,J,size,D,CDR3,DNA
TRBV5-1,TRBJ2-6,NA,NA,CASSSPGANVLTF,TGCGCCAGCAGTTCCCCGGGGGCCAACGTCCTGACTTTC
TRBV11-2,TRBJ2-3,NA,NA,CASTLFPLSSTDTQYF,TGTGCCAGCACCCTATTCCCCCTATCTAGCACAGATACGCAGTATTTT
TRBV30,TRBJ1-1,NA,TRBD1,CAWRDRGGTEAFF,TGTGCCTGGAGGGACAGGGGGGGCACTGAAGCTTTCTTT
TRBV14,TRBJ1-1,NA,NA,CASILGEEKRENRNTEAFF,NA
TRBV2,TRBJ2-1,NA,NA,CASRRSYNEQFF,TGTGCCAGCAGACGTAGCTACAATGAGCAGTTCTTC
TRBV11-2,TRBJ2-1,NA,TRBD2,CASSLDVGGGNEQFF,TGTGCCAGCAGCTTAGACGTTGGCGGGGGGAATGAGCAGTTCTTC
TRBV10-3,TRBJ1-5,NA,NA,CAIRGDSSNQPQHF,TGTGCCATCAGGGGTGACAGTAGCAATCAGCCCCAGCATTTT
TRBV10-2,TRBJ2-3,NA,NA,CASSETDTDTQYF,TGCGCCAGCAGTGAGACAGACACAGATACGCAGTATTTT
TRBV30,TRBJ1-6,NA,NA,CAWTAEGSPLHF,TGTGCCTGGACCGCCGAGGGGTCACCCCTCCACTTT
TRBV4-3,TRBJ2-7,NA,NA,CASSQVLASEQYF,TGCGCCAGCAGCCAAGTTTTAGCGAGCGAGCAGTACTTC
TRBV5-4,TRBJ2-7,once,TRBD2,CASSLGGTSGGFSYEQYF,TGTGCCAGCAGCTTGGGCGGGACTAGCGGGGGCTTCTCCTACGAGCAGTACTTC
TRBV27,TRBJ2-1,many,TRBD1,CASSPRQGYRNEQFF,TGTGCCAGCAGTCCCCGACAGGGTTACCGAAATGAGCAGTTCTTC
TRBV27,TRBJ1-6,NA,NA,CASSFSTTNSPLHF,TGTGCCAGCAGTTTTTCCACGACGAATTCACCCCTCCACTTT
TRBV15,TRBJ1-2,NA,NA,CATSSRVSGGGYTF,TGTGCCACCAGCAGTAGGGTATCGGGGGGAGGCTACACCTTC
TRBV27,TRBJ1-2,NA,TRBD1,CASSSLSATGGDGYTF,TGTGCCAGCAGTTCTCTATCAGCCACAGGGGGCGATGGCTACACCTTC
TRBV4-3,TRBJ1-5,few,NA,CASSQDWGDSNQPQHF,TGCGCCAGCAGCCAAGATTGGGGAGATTCCAATCAGCCCCAGCATTTT
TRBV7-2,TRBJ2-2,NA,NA,CASIQGGLAGNTGELFF,TGTGCCAGCATCCAAGGGGGGTTAGCGGGGAACACCGGGGAGCTGTTTTTT
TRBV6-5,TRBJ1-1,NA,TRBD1,CASSYAGQGDEAFF,TGTGCCAGCAGTTACGCGGGACAGGGGGACGAAGCTTTCTTT
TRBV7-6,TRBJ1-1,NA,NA,CASSRGGTEAFF,TGTGCCAGCTCCAGGGGCGGCACTGAAGCTTTCTTT
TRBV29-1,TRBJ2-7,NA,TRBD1,CSVDSGQGKYEQYF,TGCAGCGTTGATAGCGGACAGGGGAAGTACGAGCAGTACTTC
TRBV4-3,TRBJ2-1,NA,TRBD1,CASSQDPKTGGYNEQFF,TGCGCCAGCAGCCAAGATCCTAAGACAGGGGGCTACAATGAGCAGTTCTTC
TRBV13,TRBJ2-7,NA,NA,CASSLSGETYEQYF,TGTGCCAGCAGCCTCTCTGGGGAAACCTACGAGCAGTACTTC
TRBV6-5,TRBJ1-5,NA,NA,CASSYGGRGQPQHF,TGTGCCAGCAGTTACGGGGGAAGAGGTCAGCCCCAGCATTTT
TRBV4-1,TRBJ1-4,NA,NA,CASSLQAGATNEKLFF,TGCGCCAGCAGCCTCCAGGCGGGGGCAACTAATGAAAAACTGTTTTTT
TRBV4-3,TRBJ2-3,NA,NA,CASSLTSSDTQYF,TGCGCCAGCAGCCTCACATCGTCAGATACGCAGTATTTT
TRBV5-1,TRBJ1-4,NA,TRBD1,CASSFSGTGGEKLFF,TGCGCCAGCAGCTTCTCCGGGACAGGGGGTGAAAAACTGTTTTTT
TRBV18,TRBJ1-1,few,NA,CASSPQDLLGTEAFF,TGTGCCAGCTCACCCCAGGATCTCCTAGGCACTGAAGCTTTCTTT
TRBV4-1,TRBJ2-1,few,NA,CASSQDQESDEQFF,TGCGCCAGCAGCCAAGATCAGGAGAGTGATGAGCAGTTCTTC
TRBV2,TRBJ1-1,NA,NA,CASSDGTNTEAFF,TGTGCCAGCAGTGACGGTACTAACACTGAAGCTTTCTTT
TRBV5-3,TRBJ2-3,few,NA,CARSFFLAKADTQYF,TGTGCCAGAAGCTTTTTTTTAGCGAAGGCAGATACGCAGTATTTT
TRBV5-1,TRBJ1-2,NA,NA,CASSSDAGSNYGYTF,TGCGCCAGCAGCTCTGACGCAGGATCCAACTATGGCTACACCTTC
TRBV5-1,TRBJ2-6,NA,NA,CASSTTGPTSGANVLTF,TGCGCCAGCAGCACGACAGGACCGACATCTGGGGCCAACGTCCTGACTTTC
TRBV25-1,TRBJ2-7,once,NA,CASSEFGYYEQYF,TGTGCCAGCAGTGAATTTGGTTACTACGAGCAGTACTTC
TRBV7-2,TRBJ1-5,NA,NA,CASSLEGGGNQPQHF,TGTGCCAGCAGCTTAGAGGGGGGTGGCAATCAGCCCCAGCATTTT
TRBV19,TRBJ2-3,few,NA,CASSRRTQGLSTDTQYF,TGTGCCAGTAGTCGTCGCACACAGGGTTTAAGCACAGATACGCAGTATTTT
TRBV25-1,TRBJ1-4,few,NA,CASSEGWDYEKLFF,TGTGCCAGCAGTGAAGGTTGGGATTACGAAAAACTGTTTTTT
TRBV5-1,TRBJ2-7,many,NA,CASSVAPGEYNYEQYF,TGCGCCAGCAGCGTGGCCCCGGGGGAATACAACTACGAGCAGTACTTC
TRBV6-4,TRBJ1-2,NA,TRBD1,CASSSGQGNYGYTF,TGTGCCAGCAGTAGCGGACAGGGGAACTATGGCTACACCTTC
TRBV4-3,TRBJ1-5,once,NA,CASSQDWRSLNNQPQHF,TGCGCCAGCAGCCAAGATTGGCGGTCTCTCAACAATCAGCCCCAGCATTTT
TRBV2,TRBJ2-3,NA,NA,CASDANTDTQYF,TGTGCCAGCGACGCTAACACAGATACGCAGTATTTT
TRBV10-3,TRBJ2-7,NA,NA,CAISERTASSYEQYF,TGTGCCATCAGTGAACGGACAGCAAGCTCCTACGAGCAGTACTTC
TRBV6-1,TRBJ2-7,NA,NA,CASSEVHPGGNGQYF,TGTGCCAGCAGTGAAGTGCACCCCGGTGGAAACGGGCAGTACTTC
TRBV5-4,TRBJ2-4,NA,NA,CASSLGGSKNIQYF,TGTGCCAGCAGCTTGGGAGGGTCCAAAAACATTCAGTACTTC
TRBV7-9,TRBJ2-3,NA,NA,CASSLALVNTQYF,TGTGCCAGCAGCTTAGCTTTAGTAAATACGCAGTATTTT
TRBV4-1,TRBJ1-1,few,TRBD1,CASSPQGGGAMNTEAFF,TGCGCCAGCAGCCCCCAGGGAGGGGGCGCGATGAACACTGAAGCTTTCTTT
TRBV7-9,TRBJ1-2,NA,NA,CASSPGQSSGYGYTF,TGTGCCAGCAGCCCAGGACAGAGCTCTGGCTATGGCTACACCTTC
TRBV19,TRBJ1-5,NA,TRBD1,CASSRYGQGAWQPQHF,TGTGCCAGTAGCCGATACGGACAGGGGGCATGGCAGCCCCAGCATTTT
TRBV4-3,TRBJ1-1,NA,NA,CASSQDRSEEAFF,TGCGCCAGCAGCCAAGATAGGTCCGAAGAAGCTTTCTTT
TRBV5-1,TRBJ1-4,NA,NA,CASSLEGVTPAKLFF,TGCGCCAGCAGCTTGGAGGGTGTTACCCCCGCAAAACTGTTTTTT
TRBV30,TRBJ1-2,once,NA,CAWRDPGGMREYGYTF,TGTGCCTGGAGAGATCCGGGGGGGATGAGGGAGTATGGCTACACCTTC
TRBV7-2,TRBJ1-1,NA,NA,CASSLDGTNTEAFF,TGTGCCAGCAGCCTGGACGGGACGAACACTGAAGCTTTCTTT
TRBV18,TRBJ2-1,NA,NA,CASSLDYLNEQFF,TGTGCCAGCTCACTGGACTATTTGAATGAGCAGTTCTTC